The entry below gives a single T cell receptor (beta chain) sequence along with its context. Sequencing was performed with immunoSEQ multiplex PCR; in TCRdb, only in-frame clones are kept and a portion is missing. The sample shows 35,000 or so clones, approximately 79% of them seen only once. Trimming cost V 4 bases and J 0 bases; bases outside gene matches: 8. CDR3 size: 18 residues. Germline CDR1 reads LNHDA; CDR2 reads SQIVND (reference sequence). The data derive from a study of OX40 agonist ivuxolimab in advanced cancers. At the level of the study: The drug used for patients, ivuxolimab, was an agonistic anti-OX40 (CD134) antibody. The dose of intravenous ivuxolimab that patients received every 2 weeks ranged from 0.01 to 10 mg/kg. Three patients, one with hepatocellular carcinoma and two with cutaneous melanoma, achieved partial responses.

The starting material was CD4+ or CD8+ T cells sorted from blood, obtained in a trial of the OX40 agonist ivuxolimab. This clonotype was sampled from an adult with an advanced solid tumor such as melanoma, head and neck, liver or kidney cancer. The genes are TRBV19 and TRBJ2-6; 8 nucleotides align to TRBD1. The CDR3 loop is CASSRTGTGHSGANVLTF. CDR3 coding DNA: TGTGCCAGTAGTAGGACCGGGACAGGTCACTCTGGGGCCAACGTCCTGACTTTC.